This T cell receptor (beta chain) emerged from a study of OX40 agonist ivuxolimab in advanced cancers. Study as a whole: The eligibility criteria allowed prior anti-PD-1, anti-PD-L1 or anti-CTLA-4 therapy, and about 40% had some. Study-wide findings and caveats: Among the lowest peripheral clonal expansion occurred in 0.1-3.0 mg/kg partial responders.

Blood sampling was done at baseline, cycle 4 day 1, and cycle 7 day 1. V lost 3 bases, J lost 2 bases, and 7 bases stayed unmatched. CDR3 size: 16 residues. Germline values: CDR1 SGDLS, CDR2 YYNGEE. TCRdb's table, derived via immunoSEQ multiplex PCR, lists solely in-frame clones and lacks some. The data contain about 100,000 clones, 90% of them singletons. Remarks on this clone: Its matching antigen is unknown.

The clonotype comes from an adult with an advanced solid tumor such as melanoma, head and neck, liver or kidney cancer. The sequences come from CD4+ or CD8+ T cells sorted from blood, collected in a trial of the OX40 agonist ivuxolimab. This chain joins TRBV9 and TRBJ2-3; 9 bases map to TRBD2. DNA of the CDR3: TGTGCCAGCAGCGCGTTAGCGGGGGCCCTCACAGATACGCAGTATTTT. Translated: CASSALAGALTDTQYF.